What follows are 21 T cell receptor beta chains derived from one specimen sequenced in a study of blood T cell repertoires in COVID-19. Profiled with immunoSEQ multiplex PCR; TCRdb holds only in-frame clones, not every one. The sample has more than 200,000 clones; around 84% are singletons. Sequences were obtained from peripheral blood. Receptor source: a man in his sixties with acute or convalescent COVID-19.

The gene calls are TRBV6-1 and TRBJ2-7; TRBD2 matches 16 bases. CDR3 length equals 20 residues. Germline lookup yields CDR1 MNHNS and CDR2 SASEGT. The ends lost 1 base at V and 3 bases at J; junction bases unmatched: 12. The CDR3 nucleotides read TGTGCCAGCAGTGAAGGCATACCGGGACTAGCGGGGGGGGTCTTCTACGAGCAGTACTTC. This gives the protein CASSEGIPGLAGGVFYEQYF.

V usage is TRBV7-2 and J usage is TRBJ2-5; maybe TRBD2 (6 bases). Trimming shortened V by 7 bases and J by 5 bases, and 14 bases separated the two germline ends. Germline CDR1 is SGHTA and CDR2 is FQGNSA. The CDR3 contains 13 residues. CDR3 coding DNA: TGTGCCAGCACCCCAGCGGGCGGCGAGACCCAGTACTTC. Translated, it gives CASTPAGGETQYF.

The V gene is TRBV7-8, the J gene TRBJ1-2, with a weak D call TRBD1 (6 bases). CDR3 length: 14 residues. CDR1 is SGHVS, CDR2 FQNEAQ, per germline. V lost 1 base and J lost 3, with 9 bases in between. CDR3 in amino acids: CASSLVRGDYGYTF. The CDR3 DNA follows: TGTGCCAGCAGCTTAGTCAGGGGCGACTATGGCTACACCTTC.

The chain carries TRBV7-9 and TRBJ2-7; D ambiguous. With 3 bases removed from V and 5 bases from J, the gap between germline ends came to 17 bases. CDR1 and CDR2 (germline): SEHNR, FQNEAQ (reference sequence). This CDR3 comprises 15 residues. CDR3 in amino acids: CASSFAPLLENEQYF. CDR3 in DNA: TGTGCCAGCAGCTTCGCCCCACTCCTAGAAAACGAGCAGTACTTC.

This clone occurred once. The chain combines TRBV11-2 with TRBJ2-4; the match to TRBD2 covers 8 bases. V shed 11 bases and J 1 base; nucleotides not matched to a gene: 10. The CDR3 is made up of 15 amino acids. Per the germline V gene, CDR1 is SGHAT and CDR2 is FQNNGV. CDR3: CAVAGGSLAKNIQYF. Here the CDR3 DNA reads TGTGCCGTCGCGGGGGGTAGCCTGGCCAAAAACATTCAGTACTTC.

In its sample, this clone was seen a few times. The sample has other DNA sequences that encode this CDR3 too. The chain recombines TRBV11-3 with TRBJ2-3; the match to TRBD2 covers 14 bases. CDR1 and CDR2 (germline): SGHNT, YENEEA. Unmatched junction bases numbered 3, after V lost 5 bases and J lost 5 bases. There are 15 residues in the CDR3. The CDR3 reads CASSSGLAGGDTQYF. The CDR3 bases are TGTGCCAGCAGCAGCGGACTAGCGGGAGGAGATACGCAGTATTTT.

CDR3 in amino acids: CASSQGEETGESDTQYF. As DNA, the CDR3 is TGTGCCAGCAGCCAAGGGGAGGAGACAGGGGAATCAGATACGCAGTATTTT. The chain is built from TRBV4-2 and TRBJ2-3; 8 positions agree with TRBD1. The junction had 10 bases not matched to a gene; V was cut back by 1 base and J by 4 bases. There are 17 residues in the CDR3. CDR1 LGHNA and CDR2 YNFKEQ come from the germline V gene.

This chain connects TRBV9 to TRBJ1-1; perhaps TRBD1 as D (6 bases). Trimming stripped 7 bases from V and 4 bases from J, with 11 bases between. Per germline, CDR1 SGDLS and CDR2 YYNGEE. This CDR3 is 12 amino acids long. The chain's CDR3 is CASGQWGTEAFF. The CDR3 bases are TGTGCCAGCGGACAGTGGGGCACTGAAGCTTTCTTT.

The chain joins TRBV28 to TRBJ1-6; D remains unclear. Germline V gene sequence: CDR1 MDHEN, CDR2 SYDVKM. V lost 6 bases and J 4 bases, leaving 10 bases between the germline ends. The CDR3 is 14 residues long. In DNA form, the CDR3 reads TGTGCCAGCAGCCCACAGTTATATAATTCACCCCTCCACTTT. Its protein product is CASSPQLYNSPLHF.

V and J are TRBV15 and TRBJ2-1; no firm D call. CDR1 is LNHNV and CDR2 is YYDKDF in the germline V gene (reference sequence). V was cut by 0 bases and J by 9 bases, with 9 bases left in between. The length of the CDR3 is 13 residues. CDR3 DNA: TGTGCCACCAGCAGAGATCCTTCGGGTGAGCAGTTCTTC. It encodes CATSRDPSGEQFF.

The genes are TRBV5-1 and TRBJ2-4; D unclear. The ends were cut back, 10 bases at V and 0 bases at J, with 17 bases in the middle. CDR3 length: 15 residues. Germline V lookup: CDR1 SGHRS, CDR2 YFSETQ. The chain's CDR3 is CARRSLSLAKNIQYF. CDR3 bases: TGCGCCCGACGGAGCCTTAGCCTAGCCAAAAACATTCAGTACTTC.

V gene TRBV5-1 combines with J gene TRBJ2-3; D might be TRBD2 (5 bases). The CDR3 sequence is 14 residues long. Germline-derived CDR1 and CDR2 are SGHRS and YFSETQ. Trimming left V 0 bases short and J 2 bases short, with 7 bases between. CDR3 sequence: CASSLAGFTDTQYF. For the CDR3, the DNA is TGCGCCAGCAGCTTGGCGGGATTCACAGATACGCAGTATTTT.

This clone is a singleton in its sample. The rearrangement joins TRBV6-5 to TRBJ2-7, with 7 positions matching TRBD2. V was pared by 3 bases and J by 5 bases, with 10 bases of the junction left unmatched. CDR1 is MNHEY, CDR2 SVGAGI, per germline. The CDR3 contains 15 residues. This CDR3 reads CASSYGWRGRNEQYF. The CDR3 nucleotides read TGTGCCAGCAGTTATGGCTGGCGGGGGAGGAACGAGCAGTACTTC.

This clone occurred once. The V and J genes are TRBV3-1 (or the pseudogene TRBV3-2) and TRBJ2-5; tentatively, D is TRBD2 (6 bases). Trimming removed 4 bases at V and 2 bases at J, with 14 bases between. CDR3 length: 15 amino acids. The V gene's germline CDR1 is LGHDT and CDR2 YNNKEL (reference sequence). This CDR3 reads CASSPLAGQQETQYF. Written as DNA, the CDR3 is TGTGCCAGCAGCCCTCTTGCGGGGCAGCAAGAGACCCAGTACTTC.

J is TRBJ2-3 and V is TRBV7-2; D perhaps matches TRBD2 (5 bases). The length of the CDR3 is 14 residues. Germline-derived CDR1 and CDR2 are SGHTA and FQGNSA. V lost 1 base and J lost 9, with 14 bases in between. The CDR3 coding sequence is TGTGCCAGCAGCTTAGGGTTAGCGAGGGTCACGCAGTATTTT. Protein sequence: CASSLGLARVTQYF.

Worth noting for this clone: Other DNA sequences of this sample code for an identical CDR3. Here the CDR3 DNA reads TGTGCCAGCTCACCAGGACAGGGGGGCACTGAAGCTTTCTTT. Its translation: CASSPGQGGTEAFF. This chain uses TRBV18 with TRBJ1-1; 10 bases are shared with TRBD1. The J segment lost 4 bases and the V segment lost 2 bases, leaving 1 base of the junction unmatched. Germline V gene lookup returns CDR1 KGHSH and CDR2 LQKENI. The CDR3 consists of 14 residues.

The chain has TRBV3-1 (or the pseudogene TRBV3-2) and TRBJ2-3, with D possibly being TRBD2 (6 bases). The CDR3 extends over 18 amino acids. Germline CDR1 LGHDT, CDR2 YNNKEL (reference sequence). V lost 3 bases, J lost 5 bases, and 24 bases lay in between. The CDR3 region is CASSQGVGGEEAGDTQYF. The CDR3 coding sequence is TGTGCCAGCAGCCAGGGGGTCGGGGGAGAGGAGGCAGGAGATACGCAGTATTTT.

The chain is built from TRBV7-8 and TRBJ1-4; 7 bases map to TRBD1. V lost 5 bases, J lost 4 bases, and 7 bases stayed unmatched. The CDR3 has 15 amino acids. Germline lookup yields CDR1 SGHVS and CDR2 FQNEAQ. CDR3 DNA: TGTGCCAGCAGCCTCCAAGGGACAGTTAATGAAAAACTGTTTTTT. Translated, it gives CASSLQGTVNEKLFF.

The chain is built from TRBV27 and TRBJ1-6; no definite D call. Germline CDR1 is MNHEY and CDR2 is SMNVEV (reference sequence). The CDR3 is 18 amino acids. Trimming left V 2 bases short and J 6 bases short, with 20 bases between. The CDR3 DNA reads TGTGCCAGCAGTTTACGGGGAGGATCTGGTGCGAGTAATTCACCCCTCCACTTT. Protein product: CASSLRGGSGASNSPLHF.

The gene calls are TRBV4-2 and TRBJ2-7; 11 nucleotides line up with TRBD2. V dropped 4 bases and J dropped 3; count of bases not matched to a gene: 2. Germline V gives CDR1 LGHNA, CDR2 YNFKEQ. CDR3 length: 14 residues. The CDR3: CASSLGLAGYEQYF. In nucleotides, the CDR3 is TGTGCCAGCAGCCTAGGACTAGCGGGCTACGAGCAGTACTTC.

The J gene is TRBJ1-1, the V gene TRBV6-5, with 7 bases lining up with TRBD1. Germline-derived CDR1 and CDR2 are MNHEY and SVGAGI. With 0 bases clipped from V and 4 bases from J, the junction kept 8 bases outside the gene matches. CDR3 length: 16 amino acids. CDR3 in amino acids: CASSYSLRQGGTEAFF. CDR3 sequence (DNA): TGTGCCAGCAGTTACTCCCTCCGGCAGGGGGGCACTGAAGCTTTCTTT.